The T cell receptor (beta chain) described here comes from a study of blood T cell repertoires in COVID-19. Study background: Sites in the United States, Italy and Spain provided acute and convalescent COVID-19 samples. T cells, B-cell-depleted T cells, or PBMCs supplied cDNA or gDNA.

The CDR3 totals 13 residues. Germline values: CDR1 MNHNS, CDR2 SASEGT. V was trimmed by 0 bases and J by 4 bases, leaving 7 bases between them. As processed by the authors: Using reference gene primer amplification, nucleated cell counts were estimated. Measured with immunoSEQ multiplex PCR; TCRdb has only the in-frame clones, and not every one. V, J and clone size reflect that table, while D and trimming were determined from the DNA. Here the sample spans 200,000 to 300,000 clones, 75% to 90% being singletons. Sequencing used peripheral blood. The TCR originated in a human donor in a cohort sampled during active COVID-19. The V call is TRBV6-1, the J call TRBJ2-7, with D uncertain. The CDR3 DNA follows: TGTGCCAGCAGTGAAGCAAGAGGATACGAGCAGTACTTC. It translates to CASSEARGYEQYF.